The clone carrying this T cell receptor beta chain has a handful of counts. Its antigen is as yet unknown. Sample-barcoded 5' priming and a J-beta primer mix drove a second PCR of 7 to 11 cycles. TCRdb passed the 5' RACE reads through MiXCR, listing each CDR3 protein once. The sample records roughly 800,000 distinct CDR3 sequences, 58% being singletons. CDR1 is SQVTM and CDR2 is ANQGSEA in the germline V gene. CDR3 length: 14 residues. The ends lost 5 bases at V and 5 bases at J; junction bases unmatched: 8. The data originate from a study of blood T cells in healthy people across ages. Study outcomes and limitations: Donor CMV status, an unknown factor, possibly confounded changes in expanded clonotypes.

V is TRBV29-1 and J is TRBJ2-5; TRBD1 matches at 10 bases. Specimen: blood. The TCR sequence derives from a man aged 25-45 years in good health. The CDR3: CSVYGQGGSETQYF. The CDR3 nucleotides read TGCAGCGTTTACGGACAGGGGGGGTCGGAGACCCAGTACTTC.